This T cell receptor beta chain stems from a study of cytomegalovirus exposure and HLA in healthy donors. Germline CDR1 is SEHNR and CDR2 is FQNEAQ (reference sequence). The CDR3 sequence is 12 residues long. The germline V and J ends were trimmed by 4 bases and 8 bases, with 11 bases remaining between them. Repertoires were generated with immunoSEQ multiplex PCR, while TCRdb's copy carries only in-frame clones and drops some. The sample includes about 310,000 clones, 70% to 90% of them seen just once. Material for sequencing was PBMCs. This clonotype was sampled from a man between 25 and 39 years old in good health and CMV-seronegative. This sequence joins TRBV7-9 and TRBJ1-2; the D is unclear. The DNA of the CDR3 is TGTGCCAGCAGCTCCCGTGAGAGGGGCTACACCTTC. This translates into CASSSRERGYTF.